This T cell receptor beta chain was sequenced in a study of blood T cell repertoires in COVID-19. Across the whole study: Nucleic acid was either cDNA or gDNA, and it came from T cells, B-cell-depleted T cells, or PBMCs.

V lost 0 bases to trimming and J lost 10 bases, with 22 bases between them. Germline CDR1 is MGHRA and CDR2 is YSYEKL. The length of the CDR3 is 17 residues. Data came from immunoSEQ multiplex PCR; TCRdb stores just in-frame clones and leaves some out. The sample lists fewer than 450,000 clones, approximately 88% seen once, with around an eighth in the top ten. The specimen sequenced was peripheral blood. The chain has TRBV4-1 and TRBJ2-1, with D possibly matching TRBD2 (7 bases). The TCR sequence derives from a woman aged 50 to 60 with COVID-19, enrolled during active disease. CDR3 amino acids: CASSQDRGAKGYKEQFF. As DNA, the CDR3 is TGCGCCAGCAGCCAAGATCGGGGGGCTAAGGGGTATAAGGAGCAGTTCTTC.